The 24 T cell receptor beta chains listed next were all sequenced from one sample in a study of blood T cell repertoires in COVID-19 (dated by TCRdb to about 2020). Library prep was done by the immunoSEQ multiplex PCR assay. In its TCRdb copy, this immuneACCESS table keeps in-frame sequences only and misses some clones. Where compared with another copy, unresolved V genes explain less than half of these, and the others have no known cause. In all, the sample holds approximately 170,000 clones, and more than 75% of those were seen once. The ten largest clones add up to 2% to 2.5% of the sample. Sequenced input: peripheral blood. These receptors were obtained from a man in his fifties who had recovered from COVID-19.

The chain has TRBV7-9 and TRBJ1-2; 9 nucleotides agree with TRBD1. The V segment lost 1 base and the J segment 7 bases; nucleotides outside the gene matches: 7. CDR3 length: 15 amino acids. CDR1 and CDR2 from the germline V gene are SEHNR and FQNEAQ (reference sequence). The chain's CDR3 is CASSLEGQGLGGYTF. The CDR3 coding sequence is TGTGCCAGCAGCTTAGAGGGACAGGGTTTGGGTGGCTACACCTTC. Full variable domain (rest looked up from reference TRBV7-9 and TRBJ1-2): DTGVSQNPRHKITKRGQNVTFRCDPISEHNRLYWYRQTLGQGPEFLTYFQNEAQLEKSRLLSDRFSAERPKGSFSTLEIQRTEQGDSAMYLCASSLEGQGLGGYTFGSGTRLTVV.

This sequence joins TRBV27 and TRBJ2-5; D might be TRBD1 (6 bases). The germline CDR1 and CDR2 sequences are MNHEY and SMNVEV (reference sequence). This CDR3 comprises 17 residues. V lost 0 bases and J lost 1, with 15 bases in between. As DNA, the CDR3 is TGTGCCAGCAGTTTATCAGCAGGGGTCGCCTTCCAAGAGACCCAGTACTTC. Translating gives CASSLSAGVAFQETQYF.

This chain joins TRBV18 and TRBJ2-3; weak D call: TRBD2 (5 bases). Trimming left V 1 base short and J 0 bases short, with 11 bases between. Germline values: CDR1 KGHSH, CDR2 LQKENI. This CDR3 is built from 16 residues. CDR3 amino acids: CASSPLRGGSTDTQYF. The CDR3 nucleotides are TGTGCCAGCTCACCACTCCGCGGCGGGAGCACAGATACGCAGTATTTT. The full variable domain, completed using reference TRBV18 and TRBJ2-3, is NAGVMQNPRHLVRRRGQEARLRCSPMKGHSHVYWYRQLPEEGLKFMVYLQKENIIDESGMPKERFSAEFPKEGPSILRIQQVVRGDSAAYFCASSPLRGGSTDTQYFGPGTRLTVL.

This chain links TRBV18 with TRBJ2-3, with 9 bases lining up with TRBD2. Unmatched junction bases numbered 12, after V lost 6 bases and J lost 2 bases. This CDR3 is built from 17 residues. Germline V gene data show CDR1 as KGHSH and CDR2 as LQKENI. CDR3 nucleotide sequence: TGTGCCAGCTCTCCTAAGACTAGCGGCCTTTTCACAGATACGCAGTATTTT. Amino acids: CASSPKTSGLFTDTQYF.

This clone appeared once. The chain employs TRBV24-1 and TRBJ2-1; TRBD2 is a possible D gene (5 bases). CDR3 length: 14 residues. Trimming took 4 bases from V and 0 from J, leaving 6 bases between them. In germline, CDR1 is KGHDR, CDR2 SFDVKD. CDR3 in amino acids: CATSDAGSYNEQFF. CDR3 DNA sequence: TGTGCCACCAGTGACGCGGGCTCCTACAATGAGCAGTTCTTC.

The CDR3 DNA sequence: TGTGCCAGCAGTCATGGGACTAGCGGGACCCAGTTCTTC. It encodes CASSHGTSGTQFF. The V gene is TRBV25-1, the J gene TRBJ2-1; the match to TRBD2 covers 13 bases. The germline CDR1 and CDR2 sequences are MGHDK and SYGVNS. V was clipped by 5 bases and J by 13 bases; unmatched bases: 5. The CDR3 spans 13 residues.

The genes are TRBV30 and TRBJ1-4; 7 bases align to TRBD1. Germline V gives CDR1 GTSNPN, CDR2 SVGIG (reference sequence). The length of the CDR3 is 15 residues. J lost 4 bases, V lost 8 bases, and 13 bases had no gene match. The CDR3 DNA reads TGTGCCGGGAATTTAGGGGGCCGCGGTAATGAAAAACTGTTTTTT. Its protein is CAGNLGGRGNEKLFF.

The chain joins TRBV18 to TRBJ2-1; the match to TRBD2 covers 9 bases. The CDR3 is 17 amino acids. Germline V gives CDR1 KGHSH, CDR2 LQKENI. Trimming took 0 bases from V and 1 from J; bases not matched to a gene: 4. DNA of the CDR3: TGTGCCAGCTCACCACCTTTAGCGGGAGAGTCCTACAATGAGCAGTTCTTC. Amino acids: CASSPPLAGESYNEQFF.

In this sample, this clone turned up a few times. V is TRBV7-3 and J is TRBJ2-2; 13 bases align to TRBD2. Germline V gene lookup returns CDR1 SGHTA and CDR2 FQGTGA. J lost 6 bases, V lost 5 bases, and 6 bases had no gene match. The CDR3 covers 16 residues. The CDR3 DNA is TGTGCCAGCAGCAAAACTAGCGGGGGGGCCCCCGGGGAGCTGTTTTTT. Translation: CASSKTSGGAPGELFF. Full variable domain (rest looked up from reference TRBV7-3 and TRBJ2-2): GAGVSQTPSNKVTEKGKYVELRCDPISGHTALYWYRQSLGQGPEFLIYFQGTGAADDSGLPNDRFFAVRPEGSVSTLKIQRTERGDSAVYLCASSKTSGGAPGELFFGEGSRLTVL.

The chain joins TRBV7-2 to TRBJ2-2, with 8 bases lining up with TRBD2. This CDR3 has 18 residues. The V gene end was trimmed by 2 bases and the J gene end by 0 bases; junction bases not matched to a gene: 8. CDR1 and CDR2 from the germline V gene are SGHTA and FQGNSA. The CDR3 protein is CASSLKSAGGANTGELFF. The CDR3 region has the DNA TGTGCCAGCAGCTTAAAATCGGCGGGAGGAGCGAACACCGGGGAGCTGTTTTTT.

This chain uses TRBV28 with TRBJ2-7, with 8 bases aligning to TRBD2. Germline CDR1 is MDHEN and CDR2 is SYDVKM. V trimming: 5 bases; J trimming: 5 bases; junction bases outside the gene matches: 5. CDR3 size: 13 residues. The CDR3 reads CASSQSGSNEQYF. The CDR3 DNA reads TGTGCCAGCAGTCAGAGCGGGAGCAACGAGCAGTACTTC.

In DNA form, the CDR3 reads TGTGCCAGCTCACCTCAAAGTAGCGGGGAAGCTTTCTTT. Amino acid sequence: CASSPQSSGEAFF. The chain has TRBV18 and TRBJ1-1, with unresolved D. CDR3 size: 13 residues. The germline gives CDR1 KGHSH, CDR2 LQKENI. V was cut by 3 bases and J by 8 bases, with 13 bases left in between. The full variable domain, completed using reference TRBV18 and TRBJ1-1, is NAGVMQNPRHLVRRRGQEARLRCSPMKGHSHVYWYRQLPEEGLKFMVYLQKENIIDESGMPKERFSAEFPKEGPSILRIQQVVRGDSAAYFCASSPQSSGEAFFGQGTRLTVV.

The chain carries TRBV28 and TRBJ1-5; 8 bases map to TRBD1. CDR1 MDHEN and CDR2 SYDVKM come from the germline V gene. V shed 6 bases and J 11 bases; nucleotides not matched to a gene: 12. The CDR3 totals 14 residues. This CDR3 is CASRPRDRLLAQHF. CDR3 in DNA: TGTGCCAGCAGACCGAGGGACAGGCTCTTGGCCCAGCATTTT.

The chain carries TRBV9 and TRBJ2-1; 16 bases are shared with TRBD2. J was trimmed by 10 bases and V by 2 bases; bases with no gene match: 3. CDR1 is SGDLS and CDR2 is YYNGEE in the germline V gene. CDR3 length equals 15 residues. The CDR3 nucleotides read TGTGCCAGCAGCGTTGGGACTAGCGGGGGGGCGGAGCAGTTCTTC. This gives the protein CASSVGTSGGAEQFF.

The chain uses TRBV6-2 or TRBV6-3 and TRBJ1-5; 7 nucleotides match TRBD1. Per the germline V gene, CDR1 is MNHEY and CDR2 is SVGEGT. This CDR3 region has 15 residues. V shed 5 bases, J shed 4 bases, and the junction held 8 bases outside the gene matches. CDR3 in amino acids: CASSQGQGVNQPQHF. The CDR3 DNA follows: TGTGCCAGCAGTCAGGGGCAGGGGGTTAATCAGCCCCAGCATTTT.

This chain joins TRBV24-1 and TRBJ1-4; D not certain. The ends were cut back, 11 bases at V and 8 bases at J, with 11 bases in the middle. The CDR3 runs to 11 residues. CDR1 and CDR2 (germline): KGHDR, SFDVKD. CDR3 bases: TGTGCCAGCTGGGCATGCGAAAAACTGTTTTTT. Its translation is CASWACEKLFF.

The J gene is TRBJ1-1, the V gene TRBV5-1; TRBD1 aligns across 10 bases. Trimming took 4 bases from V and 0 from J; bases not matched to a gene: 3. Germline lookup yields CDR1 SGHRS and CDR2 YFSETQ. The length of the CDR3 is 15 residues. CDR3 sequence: CASSGQGVMNTEAFF. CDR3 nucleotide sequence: TGCGCCAGCAGCGGACAGGGGGTGATGAACACTGAAGCTTTCTTT.

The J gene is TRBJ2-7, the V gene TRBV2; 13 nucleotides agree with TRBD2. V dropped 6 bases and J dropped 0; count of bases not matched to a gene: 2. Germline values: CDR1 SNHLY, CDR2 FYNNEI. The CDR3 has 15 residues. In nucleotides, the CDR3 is TGTGCCAGCAGACGGACTAGCGGGAGCTCCTACGAGCAGTACTTC. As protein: CASRRTSGSSYEQYF.

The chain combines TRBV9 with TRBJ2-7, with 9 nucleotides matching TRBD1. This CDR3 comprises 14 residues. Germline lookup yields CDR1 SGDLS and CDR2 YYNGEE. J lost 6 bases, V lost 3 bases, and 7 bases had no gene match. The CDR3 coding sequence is TGTGCCAGCAGCGAGGGGACAGGGTACCGCGAGCAGTACTTC. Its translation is CASSEGTGYREQYF. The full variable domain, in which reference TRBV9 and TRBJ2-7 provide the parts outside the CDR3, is DSGVTQTPKHLITATGQRVTLRCSPRSGDLSVYWYQQSLDQGLQFLIQYYNGEERAKGNILERFSAQQFPDLHSELNLSSLELGDSALYFCASSEGTGYREQYFGPGTRLTVT.

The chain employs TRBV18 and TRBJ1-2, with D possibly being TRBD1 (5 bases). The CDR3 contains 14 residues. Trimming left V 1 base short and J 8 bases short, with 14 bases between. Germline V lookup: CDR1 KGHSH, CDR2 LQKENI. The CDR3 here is CASSPLEDKGGYTF. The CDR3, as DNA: TGTGCCAGCTCACCACTCGAGGACAAGGGCGGCTACACCTTC. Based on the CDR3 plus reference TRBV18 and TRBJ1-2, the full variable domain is NAGVMQNPRHLVRRRGQEARLRCSPMKGHSHVYWYRQLPEEGLKFMVYLQKENIIDESGMPKERFSAEFPKEGPSILRIQQVVRGDSAAYFCASSPLEDKGGYTFGSGTRLTVV.

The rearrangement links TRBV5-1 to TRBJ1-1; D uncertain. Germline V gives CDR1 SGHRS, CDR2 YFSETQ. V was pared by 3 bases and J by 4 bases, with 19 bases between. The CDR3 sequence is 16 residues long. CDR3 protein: CASSSRSNGRGTEAFF. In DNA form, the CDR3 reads TGCGCCAGCAGCTCTAGGAGCAACGGACGGGGCACTGAAGCTTTCTTT.

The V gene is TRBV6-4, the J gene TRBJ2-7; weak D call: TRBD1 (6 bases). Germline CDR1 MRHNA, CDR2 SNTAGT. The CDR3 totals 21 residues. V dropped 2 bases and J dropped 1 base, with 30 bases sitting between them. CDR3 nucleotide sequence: TGTGCCAGCAGTGACGGGCTCAGCCCCCACTGCCCCGACAGGCCATCCTACGAGCAGTACTTC. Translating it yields CASSDGLSPHCPDRPSYEQYF.

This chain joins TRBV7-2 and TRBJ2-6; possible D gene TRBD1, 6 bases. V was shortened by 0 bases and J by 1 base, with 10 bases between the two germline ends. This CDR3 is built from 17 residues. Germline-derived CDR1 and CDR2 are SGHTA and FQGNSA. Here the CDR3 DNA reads TGTGCCAGCAGCTTAGCCCCACAGGGATCTGGGGCCAACGTCCTGACTTTC. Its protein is CASSLAPQGSGANVLTF. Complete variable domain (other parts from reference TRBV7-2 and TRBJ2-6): GAGVSQSPSNKVTEKGKDVELRCDPISGHTALYWYRQSLGQGLEFLIYFQGNSAPDKSGLPSDRFSAERTGGSVSTLTIQRTQQEDSAVYLCASSLAPQGSGANVLTFGAGSRLTVL.

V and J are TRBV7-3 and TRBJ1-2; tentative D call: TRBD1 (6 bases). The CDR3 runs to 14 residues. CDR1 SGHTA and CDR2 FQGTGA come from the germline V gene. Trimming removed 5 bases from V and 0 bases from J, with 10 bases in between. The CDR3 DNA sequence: TGTGCCAGCAGCCCGGACAGACCTAACTATGGCTACACCTTC. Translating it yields CASSPDRPNYGYTF.